Below, 27 T cell receptor beta chains from the same sample are listed, as sequenced in a study of early T cells in non-severe SARS-CoV-2 infection. TCRdb reanalysed the 5' RACE reads using MiXCR and keeps one entry per CDR3 protein. The sample includes around 35,000 distinct CDR3 sequences, over 4.5% seen only once; the top ten take about 5%. Material: whole blood. Source of these receptors: an adult who was a healthcare worker with PCR-confirmed SARS-CoV-2 infection or an uninfected control (not recorded which).

This clonotype was seen only a few times. This rearrangement joins TRBV7-2 to TRBJ2-1; 14 nucleotides agree with TRBD2. Germline CDR1 reads SGHTA; CDR2 reads FQGNSA. The CDR3 extends over 15 amino acids. V trimming: 2 bases; J trimming: 9 bases; junction bases outside the gene matches: 3. CDR3 nucleotide sequence: TGTGCCAGCAGCTTACTGGGACTAGCGGGAGCTGAGCAGTTCTTC. It specifies CASSLLGLAGAEQFF. Looking up the rest from reference TRBV7-2 and TRBJ2-1 gives the full variable domain: GAGVSQSPSNKVTEKGKDVELRCDPISGHTALYWYRQSLGQGLEFLIYFQGNSAPDKSGLPSDRFSAERTGGSVSTLTIQRTQQEDSAVYLCASSLLGLAGAEQFFGPGTRLTVL.

This clonotype was counted many times. This chain joins TRBV7-9 and TRBJ1-2; tentatively, D is TRBD1 (6 bases). The CDR3 extends over 13 amino acids. V lost 5 bases, J lost 2 bases, and 9 bases lay in between. Germline V lookup: CDR1 SEHNR, CDR2 FQNEAQ (reference sequence). The CDR3 loop reads CASSQDRNYGYTF. CDR3 coding DNA: TGTGCCAGCAGCCAGGACAGAAACTATGGCTACACCTTC.

This clonotype occurred many times. CDR3 in DNA: TGTGCCACCTCCCGAAGGCTCCGCCACTATAATTCACCCCTCCACTTT. This codes for CATSRRLRHYNSPLHF. V gene TRBV24-1 combines with J gene TRBJ1-6; no firm D call. CDR3 length: 16 residues. V dropped 9 bases and J dropped 3 bases, with 17 bases sitting between them. Per the germline V gene, CDR1 is KGHDR and CDR2 is SFDVKD.

This clonotype was picked up many times. The chain uses TRBV11-2 and TRBJ2-5; 8 nucleotides align to TRBD1. The germline V gene has CDR1 SGHAT and CDR2 FQNNGV. V dropped 5 bases and J dropped 2; count of bases not matched to a gene: 4. The CDR3 runs to 14 residues. The CDR3 DNA sequence: TGTGCCAGCAGCCCTACAGGGGGTCAAGAGACCCAGTACTTC. Its protein is CASSPTGGQETQYF.

In this sample, this clonotype turned up many times. The gene calls are TRBV10-3 and TRBJ2-7, with 10 bases aligning to TRBD2. The V segment lost 6 bases and the J segment 2 bases; nucleotides outside the gene matches: 4. Germline-derived CDR1 and CDR2 are ENHRY and SYGVKD. The CDR3 extends over 14 amino acids. The DNA of the CDR3 is TGTGCCATCAGCACTAGCGGGATAGCCTACGAGCAGTACTTC. Its protein product is CAISTSGIAYEQYF.

This clonotype has a count of ten or more. The J gene is TRBJ1-6, the V gene TRBV12-3 or TRBV12-4, with 9 bases that match TRBD1. The CDR3 is 19 amino acids. J was trimmed by 9 bases and V by 3 bases; bases with no gene match: 18. CDR3 in amino acids: CASSLGLTGTGRSISPLHF. The CDR3 coding sequence is TGTGCCAGCAGTTTGGGACTAACCGGGACAGGGCGTTCCATTTCACCCCTCCACTTT.

This clonotype was counted a few times. V gene TRBV28 combines with J gene TRBJ2-7; no clear D gene. Between the trimmed V and J ends, which lost 5 bases and 6 bases, there was a span of 8 bases. This CDR3 region has 11 residues. Germline CDR1 and CDR2: MDHEN and SYDVKM. CDR3 amino acids: CASSPASEQYF. The CDR3 nucleotides are TGTGCCAGCAGTCCTGCGAGCGAGCAGTACTTC.

This clonotype was seen a handful of times. The V call is TRBV7-8, the J call TRBJ2-1; TRBD2 matches at 12 bases. Germline CDR1 is SGHVS and CDR2 is FQNEAQ. The CDR3 consists of 13 residues. The CDR3 sequence: CASLAGGPNEQFF. The DNA of the CDR3 is TGTGCTTCGCTAGCGGGAGGGCCTAATGAGCAGTTCTTC.

Ten or more counts support this clonotype. This chain joins TRBV30 and TRBJ1-2; TRBD1 is a possible D gene (5 bases). Trimming removed 3 bases at V and 7 bases at J, with 15 bases between. CDR1 is GTSNPN and CDR2 is SVGIG in the germline V gene (reference sequence). The CDR3 covers 13 residues. The CDR3: CAWSPLVGGGYTF. The CDR3 DNA is TGTGCCTGGAGCCCCCTTGTCGGGGGTGGCTACACCTTC.

This clonotype occurred many times. The chain recombines TRBV20-1 with TRBJ2-3, with 8 bases lining up with TRBD2. The CDR3 spans 14 residues. From germline, CDR1 is DFQATT and CDR2 SNEGSKA (reference sequence). Trimming took 2 bases from V and 3 from J; bases not matched to a gene: 4. The CDR3 coding sequence is TGCAGTGCTAGACTCGCGGGAGGTACAGATACGCAGTATTTT. It specifies CSARLAGGTDTQYF.

In this sample, this clonotype turned up many times. The rearrangement joins TRBV7-9 to TRBJ2-1, with 12 bases that match TRBD2. The J segment lost 4 bases and the V segment lost 4 bases, leaving 17 bases of the junction unmatched. The CDR3 has 20 amino acids. Germline V gives CDR1 SEHNR, CDR2 FQNEAQ (reference sequence). The CDR3 region is CASSSRLAGDSRDIYNEQFF. The CDR3 DNA is TGTGCCAGCAGCTCCAGACTAGCGGGAGATTCTCGAGATATTTACAATGAGCAGTTCTTC. Combining the CDR3 with reference TRBV7-9 and TRBJ2-1 gives the whole variable domain DTGVSQNPRHKITKRGQNVTFRCDPISEHNRLYWYRQTLGQGPEFLTYFQNEAQLEKSRLLSDRFSAERPKGSFSTLEIQRTEQGDSAMYLCASSSRLAGDSRDIYNEQFFGPGTRLTVL.

This clonotype showed up many times. V is TRBV7-9 and J is TRBJ2-2; no reliable D call. CDR3 length: 12 amino acids. Germline V gene sequence: CDR1 SEHNR, CDR2 FQNEAQ (reference sequence). Trimming pared 5 bases from V and 4 bases from J, leaving 5 bases between. CDR3 nucleotides: TGTGCCAGCAGCCTAAGCACCGGGGAGCTGTTTTTT. Encoded protein: CASSLSTGELFF. Full variable domain (rest looked up from reference TRBV7-9 and TRBJ2-2): DTGVSQNPRHKITKRGQNVTFRCDPISEHNRLYWYRQTLGQGPEFLTYFQNEAQLEKSRLLSDRFSAERPKGSFSTLEIQRTEQGDSAMYLCASSLSTGELFFGEGSRLTVL.

This clonotype was seen repeatedly, ten times or more. The rearrangement links TRBV5-1 to TRBJ2-6, with D uncertain. Germline V gives CDR1 SGHRS, CDR2 YFSETQ. Deletions cut 0 bases from V and 4 bases from J, with 8 bases between. The CDR3 covers 15 residues. The CDR3 spells CASSLDGSGANVLTF. The CDR3 bases are TGCGCCAGCAGCTTGGACGGGTCCGGGGCCAACGTCCTGACTTTC. The full variable domain, completed using reference TRBV5-1 and TRBJ2-6, is KAGVTQTPRYLIKTRGQQVTLSCSPISGHRSVSWYQQTPGQGLQFLFEYFSETQRNKGNFPGRFSGRQFSNSRSEMNVSTLELGDSALYLCASSLDGSGANVLTFGAGSRLTVL.

By frequency in the sample, this clonotype is medium-sized. The V call is TRBV20-1, the J call TRBJ2-4; D is possibly TRBD1 or TRBD2 (6 bases each). V lost 2 bases and J lost 1, with 15 bases in between. Germline V CDR1 and CDR2: DFQATT, SNEGSKA (reference sequence). The CDR3 contains 16 residues. CDR3 loop: CSARRSGAEAKNIQYF. The CDR3 region has the DNA TGCAGTGCTAGAAGGTCGGGGGCGGAGGCCAAAAACATTCAGTACTTC.

Only a few counts were recorded for this clonotype. The gene calls are TRBV7-6 and TRBJ1-1; D not resolved. CDR3 length equals 15 residues. CDR1 and CDR2 (germline): SGHVS, FNYEAQ. Trimming stripped 1 base from V and 2 bases from J, with 11 bases between. CDR3 nucleotide sequence: TGTGCCAGCAGCTTAGTTTGGGCAGCCAACACTGAAGCTTTCTTT. It translates to CASSLVWAANTEAFF.

This chain connects TRBV6-1 to TRBJ2-5, with 7 bases fitting TRBD1. Germline-derived CDR1 and CDR2 are MNHNS and SASEGT. J was trimmed by 2 bases and V by 8 bases; bases with no gene match: 5. The CDR3 has 13 residues. CDR3 nucleotides: TGTGCCAGCGGACAGGACTTACAAGAGACCCAGTACTTC. Its translation is CASGQDLQETQYF.

This CDR3 is CAISEGQSSYEQYF. DNA for the CDR3: TGTGCCATCAGTGAGGGACAGAGTTCCTACGAGCAGTACTTC. The chain carries TRBV10-3 and TRBJ2-7, with a weak D call TRBD1 (6 bases). The CDR3 totals 14 residues. V dropped 2 bases and J dropped 1 base, with 9 bases sitting between them. Germline CDR1 ENHRY, CDR2 SYGVKD.

This clonotype was detected ten times or more. The chain joins TRBV5-6 to TRBJ2-4, with D possibly TRBD2 on 6 matching bases. In germline, CDR1 is SGHDT, CDR2 YYEEEE. V dropped 4 bases and J dropped 1 base, with 21 bases sitting between them. The CDR3 covers 18 residues. This CDR3 reads CASSLIRAGSGAKNIQYF. The CDR3 DNA reads TGTGCCAGCAGCCTGATCCGGGCCGGGAGTGGTGCCAAAAACATTCAGTACTTC.

V is TRBV7-9 and J is TRBJ2-7, with D maybe TRBD1 (7 bases). Per germline, CDR1 SEHNR and CDR2 FQNEAQ (reference sequence). Trimming left V 4 bases short and J 1 base short, with 14 bases between. The CDR3 spans 15 residues. CDR3 DNA: TGTGCCAGCAGCTCTGGGGGGACAGAATCCTACGAGCAGTACTTC. Its translation is CASSSGGTESYEQYF.

This clonotype has a count of ten or more. The chain carries TRBV6-5 and TRBJ2-3; TRBD2 matches at 16 bases. The germline V gene has CDR1 MNHEY and CDR2 SVGAGI. CDR3 length: 16 residues. V lost 6 bases, J lost 4 bases, and 4 bases stayed unmatched. In DNA form, the CDR3 reads TGTGCCAGCAGCCGAGGGACTAGCGGGAGGGCAGATACGCAGTATTTT. It encodes CASSRGTSGRADTQYF.

This chain uses TRBV28 with TRBJ2-7, with D possibly TRBD1 on 6 matching bases. Germline lookup yields CDR1 MDHEN and CDR2 SYDVKM. The CDR3 loop spans 13 amino acids. The V and J ends lost 5 bases and 3 bases respectively, with 11 bases between them. Here the CDR3 reads CASSQTGSYEQYF. CDR3 DNA: TGTGCCAGCAGTCAAACAGGGAGCTACGAGCAGTACTTC.

This clonotype occurred many times. The rearrangement joins TRBV10-3 to TRBJ2-1; D gene uncertain. Germline V gives CDR1 ENHRY, CDR2 SYGVKD. V was pared by 3 bases and J by 0 bases, with 15 bases between. This CDR3 spans 17 amino acids. CDR3 sequence: CAISEFAAVSSYNEQFF. Here the CDR3 DNA reads TGTGCCATCAGTGAATTTGCTGCGGTAAGCTCCTACAATGAGCAGTTCTTC.

This clonotype was recorded many times. The chain recombines TRBV20-1 with TRBJ1-5; possibly TRBD1 for D (6 bases). The CDR3 runs to 16 residues. Trimming took off 0 bases at V and 6 bases at J, with 18 bases between the two ends. Looked up from germline, CDR1 is DFQATT and CDR2 is SNEGSKA (reference sequence). This CDR3 reads CSAREMRGAVVQPQHF. CDR3 bases: TGCAGTGCTAGAGAAATGCGGGGGGCAGTAGTTCAGCCCCAGCATTTT.

This clonotype was observed many times. CDR3 sequence (DNA): TGTGCCAGCAGCTTAGGACTGGGAAACTACGAGCAGTACTTC. Amino acids: CASSLGLGNYEQYF. The chain has TRBV7-9 and TRBJ2-7, with D unresolved. Trimming left V 1 base short and J 3 bases short, with 10 bases between. This CDR3 region has 14 residues. Germline loops: CDR1 SEHNR, CDR2 FQNEAQ (reference sequence).

This clonotype was recorded many times. The J gene is TRBJ2-5, the V gene TRBV6-1; TRBD2 matches 8 bases. The CDR3 contains 15 residues. V was pared by 3 bases and J by 5 bases, with 8 bases of the junction left unmatched. Germline-derived CDR1 and CDR2 are MNHNS and SASEGT. DNA of the CDR3: TGTGCCAGCAGTGATATCGCGGGAGGAGGTGAGACCCAGTACTTC. This encodes CASSDIAGGGETQYF.

This clonotype was found many times. J is TRBJ2-7 and V is TRBV14; TRBD2 matches at 11 bases. The CDR3 totals 18 residues. V was pared by 4 bases and J by 5 bases, with 16 bases of the junction left unmatched. CDR1 is SGHDN, CDR2 FVKESK, per germline. The CDR3 loop reads CASSLRRLTSGSGNEQYF. The CDR3 DNA reads TGTGCCAGCAGCCTACGCCGGCTAACTAGCGGGAGTGGTAACGAGCAGTACTTC.

This clonotype is categorized as medium-sized. The J gene is TRBJ1-5, the V gene TRBV5-1; 7 bases match TRBD1. This CDR3 contains 16 residues. The V and J ends lost 5 bases and 1 base, in that order; junction bases with no gene match: 9. Germline V gives CDR1 SGHRS, CDR2 YFSETQ. CDR3 DNA: TGCGCCAGCAGGGAAGGACAGGCCGGGAGCAATCAGCCCCAGCATTTT. Translating it yields CASREGQAGSNQPQHF. The variable domain in full, completed from reference TRBV5-1 and TRBJ1-5, reads KAGVTQTPRYLIKTRGQQVTLSCSPISGHRSVSWYQQTPGQGLQFLFEYFSETQRNKGNFPGRFSGRQFSNSRSEMNVSTLELGDSALYLCASREGQAGSNQPQHFGDGTRLSIL.